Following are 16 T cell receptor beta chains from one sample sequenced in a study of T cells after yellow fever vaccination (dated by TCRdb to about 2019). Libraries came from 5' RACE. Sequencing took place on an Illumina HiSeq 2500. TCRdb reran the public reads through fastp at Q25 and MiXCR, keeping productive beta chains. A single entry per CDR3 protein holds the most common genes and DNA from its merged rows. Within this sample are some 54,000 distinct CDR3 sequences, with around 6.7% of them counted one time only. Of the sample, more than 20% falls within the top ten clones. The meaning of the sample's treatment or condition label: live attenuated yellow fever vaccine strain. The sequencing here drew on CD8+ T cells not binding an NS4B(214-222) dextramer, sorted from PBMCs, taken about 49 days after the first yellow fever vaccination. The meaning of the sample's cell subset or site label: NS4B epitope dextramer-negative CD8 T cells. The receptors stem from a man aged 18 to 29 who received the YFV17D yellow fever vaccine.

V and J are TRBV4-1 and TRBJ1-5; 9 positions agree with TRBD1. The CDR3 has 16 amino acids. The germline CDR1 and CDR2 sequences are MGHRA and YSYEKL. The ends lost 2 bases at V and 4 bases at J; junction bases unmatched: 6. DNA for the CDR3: TGCGCCAGCAGCCAATATACAGGGGGCGGTAATCAGCCCCAGCATTTT. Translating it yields CASSQYTGGGNQPQHF.

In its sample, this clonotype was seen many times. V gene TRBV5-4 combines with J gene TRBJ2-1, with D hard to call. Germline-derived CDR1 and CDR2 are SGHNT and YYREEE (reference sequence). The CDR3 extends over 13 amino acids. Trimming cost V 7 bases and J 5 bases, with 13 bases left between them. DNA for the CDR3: TGTGCCAGCCGTGACGACGGAGACAATGAGCAGTTCTTC. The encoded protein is CASRDDGDNEQFF. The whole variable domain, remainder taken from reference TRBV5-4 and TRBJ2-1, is ETGVTQSPTHLIKTRGQQVTLRCSSQSGHNTVSWYQQALGQGPQFIFQYYREEENGRGNFPPRFSGLQFPNYSSELNVNALELDDSALYLCASRDDGDNEQFFGPGTRLTVL.

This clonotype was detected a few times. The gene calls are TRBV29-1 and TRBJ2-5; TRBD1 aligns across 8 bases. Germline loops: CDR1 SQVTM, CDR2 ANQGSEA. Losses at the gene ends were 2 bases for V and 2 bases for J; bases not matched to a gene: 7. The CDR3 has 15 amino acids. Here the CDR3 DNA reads TGCAGCGTTGAAAGCGACAGGGGTAGGCAAGAGACCCAGTACTTC. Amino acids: CSVESDRGRQETQYF.

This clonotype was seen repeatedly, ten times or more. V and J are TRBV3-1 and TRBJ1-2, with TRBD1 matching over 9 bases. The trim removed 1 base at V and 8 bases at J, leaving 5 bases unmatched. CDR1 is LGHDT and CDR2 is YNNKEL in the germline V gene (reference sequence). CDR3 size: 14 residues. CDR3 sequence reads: CASSQGDRVGGYTF. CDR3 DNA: TGTGCCAGCAGCCAAGGGGACAGGGTCGGCGGCTACACCTTC.

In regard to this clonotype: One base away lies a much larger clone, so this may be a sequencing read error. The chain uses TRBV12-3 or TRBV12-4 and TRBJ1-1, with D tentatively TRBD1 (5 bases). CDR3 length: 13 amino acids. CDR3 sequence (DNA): TGTGCCAGAAGTTTTAGGGGTGGGCCTGAAGCTTTCTTT. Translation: CARSFRGGPEAFF.

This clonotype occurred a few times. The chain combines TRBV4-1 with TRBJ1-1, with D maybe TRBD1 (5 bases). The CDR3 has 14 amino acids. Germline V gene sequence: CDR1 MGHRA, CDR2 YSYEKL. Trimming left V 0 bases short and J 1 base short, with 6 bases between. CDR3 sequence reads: CASSQDQGNTEAFF. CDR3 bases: TGCGCCAGCAGCCAAGATCAGGGGAACACTGAAGCTTTCTTT.

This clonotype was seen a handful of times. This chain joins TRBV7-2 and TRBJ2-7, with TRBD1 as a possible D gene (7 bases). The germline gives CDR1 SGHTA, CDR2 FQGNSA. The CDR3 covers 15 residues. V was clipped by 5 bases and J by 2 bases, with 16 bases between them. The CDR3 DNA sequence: TGTGCCAGCAGCCCAGGAGGGGGCCATGCCTACGAGCAGTACTTC. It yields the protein CASSPGGGHAYEQYF.

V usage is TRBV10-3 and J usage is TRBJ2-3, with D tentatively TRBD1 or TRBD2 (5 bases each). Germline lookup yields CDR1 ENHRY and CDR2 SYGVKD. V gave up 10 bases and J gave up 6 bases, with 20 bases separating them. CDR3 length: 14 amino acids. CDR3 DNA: TGTGCCACCAGAGGGGTAAAGAACGCCGATACGCAGTATTTT. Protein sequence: CATRGVKNADTQYF.

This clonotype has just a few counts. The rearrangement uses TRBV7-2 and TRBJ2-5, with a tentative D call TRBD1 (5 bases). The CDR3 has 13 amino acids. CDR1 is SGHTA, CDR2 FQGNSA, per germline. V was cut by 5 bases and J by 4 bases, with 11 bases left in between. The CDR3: CASSPLGAETQYF. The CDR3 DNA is TGTGCCAGCAGCCCACTTGGGGCAGAGACCCAGTACTTC.

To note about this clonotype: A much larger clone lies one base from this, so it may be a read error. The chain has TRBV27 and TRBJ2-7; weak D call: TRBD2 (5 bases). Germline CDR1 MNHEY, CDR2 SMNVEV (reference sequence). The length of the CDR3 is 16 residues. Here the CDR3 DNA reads TGTGCCTGCAGTTCAGGACTTTTAGGATCAACCTACGAGCAGTACTTC. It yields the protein CACSSGLLGSTYEQYF.

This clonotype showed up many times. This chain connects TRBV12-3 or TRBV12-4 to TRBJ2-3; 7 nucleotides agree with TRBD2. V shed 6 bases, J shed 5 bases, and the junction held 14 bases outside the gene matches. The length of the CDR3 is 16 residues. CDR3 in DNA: TGTGCCAGCAGCCACGCCACCCCTAGCGGTCGAGATACGCAGTATTTT. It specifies CASSHATPSGRDTQYF.

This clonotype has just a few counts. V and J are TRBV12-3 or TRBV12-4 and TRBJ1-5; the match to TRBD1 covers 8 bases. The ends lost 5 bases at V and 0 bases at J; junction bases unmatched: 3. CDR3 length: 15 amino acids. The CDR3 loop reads CASSEQGDSNQPQHF. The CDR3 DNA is TGTGCCAGCAGTGAACAGGGGGATAGCAATCAGCCCCAGCATTTT.

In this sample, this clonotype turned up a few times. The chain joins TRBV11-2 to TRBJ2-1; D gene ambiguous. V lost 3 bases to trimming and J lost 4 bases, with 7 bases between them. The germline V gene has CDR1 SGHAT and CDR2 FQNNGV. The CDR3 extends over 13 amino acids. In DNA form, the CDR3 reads TGTGCCAGCAGCTTCCTAGATTACAATGAGCAGTTCTTC. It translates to CASSFLDYNEQFF.

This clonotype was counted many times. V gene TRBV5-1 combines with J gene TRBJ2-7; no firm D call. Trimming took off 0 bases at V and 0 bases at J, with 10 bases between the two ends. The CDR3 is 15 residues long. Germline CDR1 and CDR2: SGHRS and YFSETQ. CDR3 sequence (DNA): TGCGCCAGCAGCTTGGCGGCAGATGGCTCCTACGAGCAGTACGTC. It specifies CASSLAADGSYEQYV.

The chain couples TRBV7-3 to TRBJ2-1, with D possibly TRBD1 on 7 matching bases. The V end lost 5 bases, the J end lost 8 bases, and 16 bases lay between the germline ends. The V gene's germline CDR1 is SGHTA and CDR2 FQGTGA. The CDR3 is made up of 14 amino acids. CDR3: CASSPPGGNHEQFF. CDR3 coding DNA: TGTGCCAGCAGCCCCCCAGGGGGGAACCATGAGCAGTTCTTC.

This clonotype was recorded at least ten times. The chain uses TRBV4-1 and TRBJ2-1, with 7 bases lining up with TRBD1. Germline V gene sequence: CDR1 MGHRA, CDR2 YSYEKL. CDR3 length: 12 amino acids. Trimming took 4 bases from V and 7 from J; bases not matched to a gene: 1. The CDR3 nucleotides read TGCGCCAGCAGCCGGACAGGTAATGAGCAGTTCTTC. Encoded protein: CASSRTGNEQFF.